This TCR beta chain was identified during a study of radiotherapy plus CTLA-4 blockade in lung cancer. Overall study: Among enrolled patients, under 20% responded and about 30% achieved disease control.

Regarding the study as a whole: Interferon-beta, together with early blood T cell clone dynamics, reportedly best predicted response. In blood, tumor-derived TCR clones expanded after radiotherapy plus ipilimumab.

This clone has a single count. Its antigen is still unknown. TCRdb's table, derived via immunoSEQ multiplex PCR, lists solely in-frame clones and lacks some. The repertoire holds around 110,000 clones, with more than 70% as singletons. The clonotype was recovered from a human donor with non-small cell lung cancer that progressed on radiotherapy plus ipilimumab. Some clones in this sample may be carry-over from other donors' samples. The sample was peripheral blood, taken from a patient treated with radiotherapy plus ipilimumab.

CDR3 in DNA: TGTGCCAGCAGCAACAGGGACTTATTCTATGGCTACACCTTC. It codes for CASSNRDLFYGYTF. The gene calls are TRBV7-8 and TRBJ1-2; possibly TRBD1 for D (6 bases). Germline CDR1 SGHVS, CDR2 FQNEAQ. V shed 5 bases and J shed 4 bases, with 14 bases lying between them. The CDR3 runs to 14 residues.